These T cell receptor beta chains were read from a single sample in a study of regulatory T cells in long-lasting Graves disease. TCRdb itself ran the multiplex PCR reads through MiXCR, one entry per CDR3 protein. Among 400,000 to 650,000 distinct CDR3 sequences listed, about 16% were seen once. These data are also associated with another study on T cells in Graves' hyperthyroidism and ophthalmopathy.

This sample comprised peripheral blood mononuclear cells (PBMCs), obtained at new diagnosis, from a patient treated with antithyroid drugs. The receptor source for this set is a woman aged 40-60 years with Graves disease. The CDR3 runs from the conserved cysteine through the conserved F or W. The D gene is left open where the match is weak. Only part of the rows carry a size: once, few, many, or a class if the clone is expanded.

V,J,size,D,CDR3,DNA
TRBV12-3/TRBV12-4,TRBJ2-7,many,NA,CASSRNIDSYEQYF,TGTGCCAGCAGCCGAAACATTGACTCCTACGAGCAGTACTTC
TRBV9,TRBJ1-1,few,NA,CASSYRQANTEAFF,TGTGCCAGCAGCTACCGACAGGCGAACACTGAAGCTTTCTTT
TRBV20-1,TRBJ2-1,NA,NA,CSASYGTDPYNEQFF,TGCAGTGCTAGTTACGGTACCGACCCTTACAATGAGCAGTTCTTC
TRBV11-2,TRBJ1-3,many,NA,CASSLGYLGNTIYF,TGTGCCAGCAGCTTAGGATATCTTGGAAACACCATATATTTT
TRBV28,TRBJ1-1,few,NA,CASSEFQGITEAFF,TGTGCCAGCAGTGAATTTCAGGGGATTACTGAAGCTTTCTTT
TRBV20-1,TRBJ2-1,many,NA,CSAPGTGGNEQFF,TGCAGTGCCCCTGGTACGGGTGGGAATGAGCAGTTCTTC
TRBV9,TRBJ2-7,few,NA,CASSQDGEQYF,TGTGCCAGCAGCCAGGACGGCGAGCAGTACTTC
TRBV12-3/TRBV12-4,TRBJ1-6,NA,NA,CASSSGSPLHF,TGTGCCAGCAGTTCTGGGTCACCCCTCCACTTT
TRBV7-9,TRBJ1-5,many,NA,CASSFTSNQPQHF,TGTGCCAGCAGCTTCACCTCGAACCAGCCCCAGCATTTT
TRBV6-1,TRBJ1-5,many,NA,CASNSHQGTYQPQHF,TGTGCCAGCAACTCCCACCAAGGGACCTATCAGCCCCAGCATTTT
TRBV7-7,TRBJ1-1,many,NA,CASSLEAGDPEAFF,TGTGCTAGCAGCTTAGAGGCTGGAGACCCTGAAGCTTTCTTT
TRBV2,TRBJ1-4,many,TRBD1,CASRQGATNEKLFF,TGTGCCAGCAGACAGGGGGCAACTAATGAAAAACTGTTTTTT
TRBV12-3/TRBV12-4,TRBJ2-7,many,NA,CASSSDSVSYEQYF,TGTGCCAGCAGTTCGGACAGCGTTTCCTACGAGCAGTACTTC
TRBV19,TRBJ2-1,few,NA,CASSIRLEGAREQFF,TGTGCCAGTAGTATACGATTGGAGGGGGCGCGTGAGCAGTTCTTC
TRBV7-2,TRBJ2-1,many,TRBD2,CASSPGRWRNEQFF,TGTGCCAGCAGCCCCGGGAGGTGGCGTAATGAGCAGTTCTTC
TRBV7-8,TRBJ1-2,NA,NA,CASSLVDRDYGYTF,TGTGCCAGCAGCTTAGTTGATCGCGACTATGGCTACACCTTC
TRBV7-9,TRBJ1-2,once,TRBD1,CASSPDRGSGYTF,TGTGCCAGCAGCCCCGACAGGGGGAGCGGCTACACCTTC
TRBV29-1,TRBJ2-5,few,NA,CSVEGGGQTQYF,TGCAGCGTTGAAGGAGGAGGGCAGACCCAGTACTTC
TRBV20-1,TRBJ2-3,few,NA,CSALSQDSTDTQYF,TGCAGTGCTCTTTCTCAGGATAGCACAGATACGCAGTATTTT
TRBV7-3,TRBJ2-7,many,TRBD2,CASSVSGGDSYEQYF,TGTGCCAGCAGCGTTAGCGGGGGTGACTCCTACGAGCAGTACTTC
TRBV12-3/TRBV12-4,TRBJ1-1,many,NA,CASSRLNRVNLNTEAFF,TGTGCCAGCAGCCGATTAAACAGGGTTAATCTGAACACTGAAGCTTTCTTT
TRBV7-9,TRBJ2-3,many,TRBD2,CASSSLAGGSYF,TGTGCCAGCAGCTCCCTAGCGGGAGGTAGCTATTTT
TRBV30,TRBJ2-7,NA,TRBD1,CAWSVQGNSLHEQYF,TGTGCCTGGAGTGTACAGGGGAATTCTCTCCACGAGCAGTACTTC
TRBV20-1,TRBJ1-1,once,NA,CSARNEGEGPEAFF,TGCAGTGCTAGAAACGAGGGGGAAGGGCCTGAAGCTTTCTTT
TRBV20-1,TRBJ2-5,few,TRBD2,CSAPERVKLAGGPETQYF,TGCAGTGCCCCGGAGCGGGTAAAACTAGCGGGGGGGCCCGAGACCCAGTACTTC
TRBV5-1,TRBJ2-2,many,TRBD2,CASSWMGGTNTGELFF,TGCGCCAGCAGCTGGATGGGGGGGACGAACACCGGGGAGCTGTTTTTT
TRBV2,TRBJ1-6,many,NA,CASSEATTFSSYNSPLHF,TGTGCCAGCAGTGAAGCGACTACTTTTAGCTCCTATAATTCACCCCTCCACTTT
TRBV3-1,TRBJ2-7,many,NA,CASSQSDGYEQYF,TGTGCCAGCAGCCAATCCGACGGTTACGAGCAGTACTTC
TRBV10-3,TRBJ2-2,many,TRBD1,CAISEWGQVNTGELFF,TGTGCCATCAGTGAGTGGGGACAGGTGAACACCGGGGAGCTGTTTTTT
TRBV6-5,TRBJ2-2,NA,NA,CASSYLGELFF,TGTGCCAGCAGTTACCTCGGGGAGCTGTTTTTT
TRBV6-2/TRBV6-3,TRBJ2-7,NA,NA,CASSNWGGAEKQYF,TGTGCCAGCAGCAATTGGGGGGGGGCGGAAAAGCAGTACTTC
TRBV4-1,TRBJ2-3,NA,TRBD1,CASSRGQGGADTQYF,TGCGCCAGCAGCCGAGGACAGGGGGGTGCAGATACGCAGTATTTT
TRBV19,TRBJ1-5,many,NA,CASSSRQDNQPQHF,TGTGCCAGTAGTAGCAGACAGGACAATCAGCCCCAGCATTTT
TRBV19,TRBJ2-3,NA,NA,CASSPDRTTDTQYF,TGTGCCAGTAGCCCAGACAGGACCACAGATACGCAGTATTTT
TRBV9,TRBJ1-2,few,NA,CASMGGSVYGYTF,TGTGCCAGCATGGGAGGGTCGGTCTATGGCTACACCTTC
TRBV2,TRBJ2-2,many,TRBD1,CASQAAGGGGELFF,TGTGCCAGCCAAGCGGCAGGGGGCGGCGGGGAGCTGTTTTTT
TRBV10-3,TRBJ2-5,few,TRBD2,CAITAGVEETQYF,TGTGCCATCACGGCGGGGGTGGAGGAGACCCAGTACTTC
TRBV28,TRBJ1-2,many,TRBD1,CASSLTDRGISGYTF,TGTGCCAGCAGTTTAACCGACAGGGGAATCAGTGGCTACACCTTC
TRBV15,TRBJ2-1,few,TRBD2,CATRPRAGGMGEQFF,TGTGCCACCAGGCCCCGAGCGGGGGGGATGGGAGAGCAGTTCTTC
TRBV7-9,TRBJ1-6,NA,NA,CASSLVGTEGSPLHF,TGTGCCAGCAGCTTAGTTGGGACCGAGGGGTCACCCCTCCACTTT
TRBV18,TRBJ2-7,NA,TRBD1,CASSAPEGQGAYEQYF,TGTGCCAGCTCGGCTCCCGAAGGACAGGGGGCCTACGAGCAGTACTTC
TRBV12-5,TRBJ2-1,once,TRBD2,CASGFRLAGHNEQFF,TGTGCTAGTGGTTTCAGACTAGCGGGGCACAATGAGCAGTTCTTC
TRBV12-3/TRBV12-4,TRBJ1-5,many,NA,CASARSGGSNQPQHF,TGTGCCAGCGCCCGATCAGGTGGGAGCAATCAGCCCCAGCATTTT
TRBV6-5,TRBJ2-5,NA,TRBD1,CASSYSATGTGRGETQYF,TGTGCCAGCAGTTACTCGGCTACCGGGACAGGGCGTGGAGAGACCCAGTACTTC
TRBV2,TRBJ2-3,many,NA,CASSEGTYTDTQYF,TGTGCCAGCAGTGAAGGGACCTACACAGATACGCAGTATTTT
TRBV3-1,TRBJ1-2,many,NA,CASSLRTEANYGYTF,TGTGCCAGCAGCCTCCGGACAGAAGCTAACTATGGCTACACCTTC
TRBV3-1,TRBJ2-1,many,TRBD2,CASSMRGSSYNEQFF,TGTGCCAGCAGCATGCGGGGGAGCTCCTACAATGAGCAGTTCTTC
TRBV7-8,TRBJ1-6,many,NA,CASSSTGIYNSPLHF,TGTGCCAGCAGCTCTACAGGGATCTATAATTCACCCCTCCACTTT
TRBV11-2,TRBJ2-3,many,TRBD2,CASSLDRGGGSDTQYF,TGTGCCAGCAGCTTAGACCGGGGGGGCGGATCAGATACGCAGTATTTT
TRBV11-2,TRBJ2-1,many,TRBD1,CASSAIAGTGVWSEQFF,TGTGCCAGCAGCGCCATAGCCGGGACAGGGGTTTGGAGTGAGCAGTTCTTC
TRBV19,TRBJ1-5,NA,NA,CASSKSQGNQPQHF,TGTGCCAGTAGTAAATCACAGGGCAATCAGCCCCAGCATTTT
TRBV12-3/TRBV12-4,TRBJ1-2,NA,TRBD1,CASSPYDRVGGYTF,TGTGCCAGCAGTCCCTACGACAGGGTTGGCGGCTACACCTTC
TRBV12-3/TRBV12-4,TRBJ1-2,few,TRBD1,CASSFYGQGMNYGYTF,TGTGCCAGCAGTTTCTACGGACAGGGAATGAACTATGGCTACACCTTC
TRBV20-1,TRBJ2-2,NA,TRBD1,CSARQGDGELFF,TGCAGTGCTAGGCAGGGGGACGGGGAGCTGTTTTTT
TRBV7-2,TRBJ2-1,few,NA,CASSLGATNEQFF,TGTGCCAGCAGCTTAGGGGCCACGAATGAGCAGTTCTTC
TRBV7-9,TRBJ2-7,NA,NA,CASSRGQGSSEQYF,TGTGCCAGCAGCCGAGGACAAGGGAGCTCCGAGCAGTACTTC
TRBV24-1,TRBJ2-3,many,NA,CATSDLVPGGKRDTQYF,TGTGCCACCAGTGATTTGGTACCAGGCGGGAAGAGAGATACGCAGTATTTT